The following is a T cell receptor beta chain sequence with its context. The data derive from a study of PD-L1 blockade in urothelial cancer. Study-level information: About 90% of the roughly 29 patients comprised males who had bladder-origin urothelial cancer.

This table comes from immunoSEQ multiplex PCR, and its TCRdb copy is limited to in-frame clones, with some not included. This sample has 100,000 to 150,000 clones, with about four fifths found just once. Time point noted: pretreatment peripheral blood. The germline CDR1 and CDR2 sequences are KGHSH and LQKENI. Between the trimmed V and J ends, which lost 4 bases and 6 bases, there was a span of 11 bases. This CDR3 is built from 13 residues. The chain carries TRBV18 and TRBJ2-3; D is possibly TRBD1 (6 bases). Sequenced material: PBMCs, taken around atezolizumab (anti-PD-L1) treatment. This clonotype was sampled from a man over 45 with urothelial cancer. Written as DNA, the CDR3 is TGTGCCAGCTCACGGGACATTAGGGATACGCAGTATTTT. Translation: CASSRDIRDTQYF. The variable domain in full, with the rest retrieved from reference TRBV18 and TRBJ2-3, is NAGVMQNPRHLVRRRGQEARLRCSPMKGHSHVYWYRQLPEEGLKFMVYLQKENIIDESGMPKERFSAEFPKEGPSILRIQQVVRGDSAAYFCASSRDIRDTQYFGPGTRLTVL.